The 27 T cell receptor beta chains in this list originate from one sample, sequenced in a study of siplizumab effects on memory and regulatory T cells. Their cognate antigens are unknown. Method: immunoSEQ multiplex PCR; TCRdb's copy keeps in-frame clones and lacks some. The data contain over 12,000 clones, 45% to 50% of them seen just once; the ten biggest clones take up 7.5% to 10%. The mixed lymphocyte reaction cells were grown together in coculture at 37°C for less than seven days. Sample: CFSE-low (dividing) CD4+ T cells sorted from an allogeneic mixed lymphocyte reaction. Every receptor here comes from a human donor in good health; the cells came from an allogeneic mixed lymphocyte reaction.

The chain combines TRBV9 with TRBJ2-1, with TRBD2 identical over 9 bases. With 1 base clipped from V and 0 bases from J, the junction kept 2 bases outside the gene matches. Germline V gene sequence: CDR1 SGDLS, CDR2 YYNGEE. The CDR3 has 16 amino acids. The CDR3 loop reads CASSVIAGASYNEQFF. Here the CDR3 DNA reads TGTGCCAGCAGCGTAATAGCGGGGGCCTCCTACAATGAGCAGTTCTTC.

V is TRBV29-1 and J is TRBJ1-2; a weak D match, TRBD1 (6 bases). The CDR3 length is 12 residues. Trimming took 6 bases from V and 5 from J, leaving 13 bases between them. In germline, CDR1 is SQVTM, CDR2 ANQGSEA. CDR3 nucleotides: TGCAGCGTATTGACAGGCCAATATGGCTACACCTTC. Translated, it gives CSVLTGQYGYTF.

V is TRBV10-3 and J is TRBJ2-3, with TRBD1 as a possible D gene (6 bases). There are 15 residues in the CDR3. V lost 1 base to trimming and J lost 5 bases, with 13 bases between them. Germline V gene data show CDR1 as ENHRY and CDR2 as SYGVKD. The CDR3 DNA is TGTGCCATCAGTGAGTTTAGGGGGTGGAGAGATACGCAGTATTTT. Translation: CAISEFRGWRDTQYF.

The chain couples TRBV5-1 to TRBJ2-7; tentatively, D is TRBD1 or TRBD2 (5 bases each). Germline-derived CDR1 and CDR2 are SGHRS and YFSETQ. V was trimmed by 4 bases and J by 4 bases, leaving 12 bases between them. The CDR3 sequence is 13 residues long. As DNA, the CDR3 is TGCGCCAGCAGCGAGGGGCACCTATACGAGCAGTACTTC. Its translation is CASSEGHLYEQYF.

The chain employs TRBV30 and TRBJ1-2, with 9 bases aligning to TRBD1. Trimming cost V 2 bases and J 8 bases; bases outside gene matches: 6. The CDR3 runs 13 residues. CDR1 and CDR2 (germline): GTSNPN, SVGIG (reference sequence). CDR3: CAWSRDRAGGYTF. CDR3 DNA sequence: TGTGCCTGGAGTCGGGACAGGGCCGGAGGCTACACCTTC. Supplemented by reference TRBV30 and TRBJ1-2, the full variable domain reads SQTIHQWPATLVQPVGSPLSLECTVEGTSNPNLYWYRQAAGRGLQLLFYSVGIGQISSEVPQNLSASRPQDRQFILSSKKLLLSDSGFYLCAWSRDRAGGYTFGSGTRLTVV.

J is TRBJ2-5 and V is TRBV30; 15 bases match TRBD2. The germline V gene has CDR1 GTSNPN and CDR2 SVGIG (reference sequence). V lost 5 bases to trimming and J lost 7 bases; unmatched junction nucleotides: 2. The length of the CDR3 is 13 residues. Here the CDR3 reads CAWAGLAGGTQYF. CDR3 nucleotides: TGTGCCTGGGCGGGACTAGCGGGGGGGACCCAGTACTTC.

The V gene is TRBV7-9, the J gene TRBJ2-5; 10 nucleotides align to TRBD1. This CDR3 region has 13 residues. CDR1 is SEHNR, CDR2 FQNEAQ, per germline (reference sequence). Losses at the gene ends were 5 bases for V and 7 bases for J; bases not matched to a gene: 4. The CDR3 DNA reads as TGTGCCAGCAGCATCCGGACAGGGGGGACCCAGTACTTC. Its protein is CASSIRTGGTQYF.

V and J are TRBV9 and TRBJ1-2; D gene unclear. Germline values: CDR1 SGDLS, CDR2 YYNGEE. The CDR3 has 12 amino acids. Trimming removed 0 bases from V and 5 bases from J, with 5 bases in between. The CDR3 loop is CASSVDGYGYTF. The CDR3 nucleotides are TGTGCCAGCAGCGTAGACGGGTATGGCTACACCTTC.

The V and J genes are TRBV7-3 and TRBJ2-2, with 14 bases matching TRBD2. The V gene end was trimmed by 2 bases and the J gene end by 5 bases; junction bases not matched to a gene: 4. CDR3 size: 17 residues. The germline CDR1 and CDR2 sequences are SGHTA and FQGTGA. This CDR3 is CASSLGGLAGGTGELFF. CDR3 coding DNA: TGTGCCAGCAGCTTAGGAGGACTAGCGGGAGGAACCGGGGAGCTGTTTTTT.

This chain links TRBV30 with TRBJ1-1; D is possibly TRBD1 (6 bases). Germline CDR1 is GTSNPN and CDR2 is SVGIG (reference sequence). This CDR3 comprises 12 residues. V lost 5 bases and J 6 bases, leaving 13 bases between the germline ends. The CDR3 sequence: CAWDTGHSEAFF. The CDR3 DNA sequence: TGTGCCTGGGACACAGGGCACTCTGAAGCTTTCTTT.

This clone has more than one count but fewer than ten. This chain's CDR3 is CASRGAGYISYEQYF. The CDR3 bases are TGTGCCAGCCGAGGAGCGGGTTACATTTCCTACGAGCAGTACTTC. The chain couples TRBV28 to TRBJ2-7, with D possibly matching TRBD2 (6 bases). The CDR3 loop spans 15 amino acids. V was clipped by 8 bases and J by 1 base, with 18 bases between them. Germline-derived CDR1 and CDR2 are MDHEN and SYDVKM.

This clone was seen just once. CDR3 sequence (DNA): TGTGCCAGCAGTGATTTTAAGGGTTCTGGCACCGGGGAGCTGTTTTTT. Its protein product is CASSDFKGSGTGELFF. This chain uses TRBV25-1 with TRBJ2-2; D uncertain. Trimming left V 3 bases short and J 4 bases short, with 15 bases between. The CDR3 is 16 amino acids. The germline gives CDR1 MGHDK, CDR2 SYGVNS.

This clone was observed a few times. The rearrangement links TRBV18 to TRBJ2-3, with TRBD1 as a possible D gene (6 bases). The CDR3 spans 16 residues. Trimming shortened V by 4 bases and J by 2 bases, and 16 bases separated the two germline ends. Looked up from germline, CDR1 is KGHSH and CDR2 is LQKENI. The CDR3 nucleotides read TGTGCCAGCTCACTACGGACAGCAATCTCCACAGATACGCAGTATTTT. It translates to CASSLRTAISTDTQYF.

This chain uses TRBV19 with TRBJ1-3, with D perhaps TRBD1 (6 bases). This CDR3 comprises 14 residues. V was shortened by 6 bases and J by 0 bases, with 9 bases between the two germline ends. CDR1 LNHDA and CDR2 SQIVND come from the germline V gene (reference sequence). CDR3 residues: CASRQGGSGNTIYF. The CDR3, as DNA: TGTGCCAGTAGGCAAGGGGGCTCTGGAAACACCATATATTTT.

V and J are TRBV28 and TRBJ2-1; D not certain. The length of the CDR3 is 12 residues. CDR1 MDHEN and CDR2 SYDVKM come from the germline V gene. V lost 10 bases and J 2 bases, leaving 9 bases between the germline ends. The CDR3 bases are TGTGCCACCTTTGTCCCCTACAATGAGCAGTTCTTC. Translating gives CATFVPYNEQFF.

This clone is medium-sized by share. The chain carries TRBV7-8 and TRBJ1-2; 8 bases agree with TRBD1. Germline V lookup: CDR1 SGHVS, CDR2 FQNEAQ. The CDR3 covers 14 residues. Trimming took 1 base from V and 9 from J; bases not matched to a gene: 7. CDR3 sequence reads: CASSLEGQGMSYTF. The CDR3, as DNA: TGTGCCAGCAGCTTAGAAGGACAGGGAATGAGCTACACCTTC.

CDR3: CASSQGDRGRKTQYF. As DNA, the CDR3 is TGTGCCAGCAGTCAAGGGGACAGGGGGCGGAAGACCCAGTACTTC. The chain links TRBV6-6 to TRBJ2-5, with 12 bases aligning to TRBD1. This CDR3 comprises 15 residues. In germline, CDR1 is MNHNY, CDR2 SVGAGI (reference sequence). V shed 5 bases and J 6 bases; nucleotides not matched to a gene: 7.

In its sample, this clone ranks as medium-sized (0.01 to 0.1%). The chain recombines TRBV18 with TRBJ2-7, with 8 bases aligning to TRBD1. The ends lost 4 bases at V and 2 bases at J; junction bases unmatched: 13. The CDR3 has 17 amino acids. Germline V lookup: CDR1 KGHSH, CDR2 LQKENI. The CDR3: CASSLAYGTGETYEQYF. The CDR3 nucleotides are TGTGCCAGCTCACTAGCCTACGGGACAGGTGAAACCTACGAGCAGTACTTC.

The chain has TRBV30 and TRBJ2-1; 10 nucleotides match TRBD1. The CDR3 runs to 14 residues. Germline V lookup: CDR1 GTSNPN, CDR2 SVGIG (reference sequence). The V segment lost 5 bases and the J segment 2 bases; nucleotides outside the gene matches: 3. Here the CDR3 reads CAWGQGGAYNEQFF. In DNA, the CDR3 is TGTGCCTGGGGACAGGGGGGCGCCTACAATGAGCAGTTCTTC.

The V gene is TRBV19, the J gene TRBJ1-1; D perhaps matches TRBD1 (6 bases). In germline, CDR1 is LNHDA, CDR2 SQIVND (reference sequence). This CDR3 is 15 amino acids long. V shed 8 bases and J shed 0 bases, with 16 bases lying between them. CDR3 loop: CASSPGGTLNTEAFF. DNA of the CDR3: TGTGCCAGTTCCCCCGGAGGGACATTGAACACTGAAGCTTTCTTT.

The chain has TRBV6-4 and TRBJ2-1; TRBD2 is a possible D gene (6 bases). V was cut by 11 bases and J by 5 bases, with 13 bases left in between. This CDR3 has 12 amino acids. The V gene's germline CDR1 is MRHNA and CDR2 SNTAGT. The CDR3 nucleotides are TGTGCCCGAGAGGGAGGTGACAATGAGCAGTTCTTC. Translated: CAREGGDNEQFF.

The chain carries TRBV11-1 and TRBJ2-5; 12 nucleotides line up with TRBD2. Germline V lookup: CDR1 SGHAT, CDR2 FQDESV (reference sequence). V was pared by 5 bases and J by 2 bases, with 12 bases of the junction left unmatched. The CDR3 is 18 amino acids. The CDR3: CASSNRLAGGPSQETQYF. The CDR3, as DNA: TGTGCCAGCAGCAATAGGCTAGCGGGAGGGCCCTCACAAGAGACCCAGTACTTC.

By share of the sample, this clone is medium-sized. The V gene is TRBV5-4, the J gene TRBJ2-1, with unresolved D. Germline CDR1 reads SGHNT; CDR2 reads YYREEE (reference sequence). This CDR3 has 11 amino acids. Trimming took off 4 bases at V and 4 bases at J, with 3 bases between the two ends. The chain's CDR3 is CASSDYNEQFF. In nucleotides, the CDR3 is TGTGCCAGCAGCGATTACAATGAGCAGTTCTTC.

This chain uses TRBV30 with TRBJ1-6; TRBD1 aligns across 9 bases. This CDR3 contains 14 residues. Germline loops: CDR1 GTSNPN, CDR2 SVGIG (reference sequence). The V segment lost 1 base and the J segment 9 bases; nucleotides outside the gene matches: 4. The CDR3 DNA reads as TGTGCCTGGAGTGGAGGGACAGGGAGTTCACCCCTCCACTTT. The encoded protein is CAWSGGTGSSPLHF.

The chain combines TRBV5-4 with TRBJ1-2; D is perhaps TRBD1 (5 bases). V lost 0 bases, J lost 2 bases, and 14 bases lay in between. This CDR3 is 16 amino acids long. The germline V gene encodes CDR1 SGHNT and CDR2 YYREEE (reference sequence). The CDR3 loop reads CASSLGRGRANYGYTF. In nucleotides, the CDR3 is TGTGCCAGCAGCTTGGGGAGGGGCAGGGCCAACTATGGCTACACCTTC. Full variable domain (remainder filled in from reference TRBV5-4 and TRBJ1-2): ETGVTQSPTHLIKTRGQQVTLRCSSQSGHNTVSWYQQALGQGPQFIFQYYREEENGRGNFPPRFSGLQFPNYSSELNVNALELDDSALYLCASSLGRGRANYGYTFGSGTRLTVV.

This clone was recorded a few times. The V gene is TRBV30, the J gene TRBJ2-3; 8 nucleotides line up with TRBD1. V lost 3 bases and J lost 4; bases outside the gene matches: 3. CDR1 and CDR2 (germline): GTSNPN, SVGIG (reference sequence). This CDR3 has 13 residues. The CDR3 protein is CAWRKTGADTQYF. CDR3 in DNA: TGTGCCTGGAGAAAGACAGGGGCAGATACGCAGTATTTT.

This clone has just a few counts. This chain connects TRBV4-3 to TRBJ2-1; D is unresolved. V shed 0 bases and J shed 2 bases, with 2 bases lying between them. Germline CDR1 LGHNA, CDR2 YSLEER. The CDR3 contains 13 residues. CDR3 region: CASSQEAYNEQFF. The CDR3 DNA is TGCGCCAGCAGCCAAGAGGCCTACAATGAGCAGTTCTTC.